This is a list of T cell receptor beta chains from one sample in a study of blood T cell repertoires in COVID-19. Profiling relied on immunoSEQ multiplex PCR, and the TCRdb table lists in-frame clones only, not all of them. The sample includes about 59,000 clones, about 70% of them seen just once. Input material: peripheral blood. Receptors were obtained from a woman in her sixties or seventies with acute or convalescent COVID-19. Each CDR3 is given with its conserved first and last residue. The D gene is left open where the match is weak. Clone size, where shown, is once, few, many, or a class for clones that have expanded.

v_gene: TRBV11-3
abundance: .
len: 16
d_gene: .
j_gene: TRBJ1-1
CDR3nt: TGTGCCAGCGGGGATGCAAGGGGCCCGGAGAACACTGAAGCTTTCTTT
CDR3aa: CASGDARGPENTEAFF

v_gene: TRBV29-1
abundance: .
len: 14
d_gene: .
j_gene: TRBJ1-5
CDR3nt: TGCAGCGTGACACAGGGAGGGCCAAATCAGCCCCAGCATTTT
CDR3aa: CSVTQGGPNQPQHF

v_gene: TRBV18
abundance: .
len: 14
d_gene: .
j_gene: TRBJ1-4
CDR3nt: TGTGCCAGCTCCCAGGGGTGGCCTAATGAAAAACTGTTTTTT
CDR3aa: CASSQGWPNEKLFF

v_gene: TRBV10-2
abundance: .
len: 14
d_gene: TRBD2
j_gene: TRBJ2-1
CDR3nt: TGCGCCAGCAGCCTGACTAGCGGGGGGTATGAGCAGTTCTTC
CDR3aa: CASSLTSGGYEQFF

v_gene: TRBV16
abundance: .
len: 14
d_gene: .
j_gene: TRBJ1-2
CDR3nt: TGTGCCAGCAGCCAAAATACCGGGAACTATGGCTACACCTTC
CDR3aa: CASSQNTGNYGYTF

v_gene: TRBV6-5
abundance: few
len: 13
d_gene: TRBD1
j_gene: TRBJ1-2
CDR3nt: TGTGCCAGCAGTTACGGGACAGCACTTGGCTACACCTTC
CDR3aa: CASSYGTALGYTF

v_gene: TRBV23-1
abundance: .
len: 14
d_gene: TRBD1
j_gene: TRBJ1-3
CDR3nt: TGCGCCAGCACCACAGGGGGCCTAGGAAACACCATATATTTT
CDR3aa: CASTTGGLGNTIYF

v_gene: TRBV19
abundance: .
len: 16
d_gene: TRBD1
j_gene: TRBJ1-1
CDR3nt: TGTGCCAGTAAAGCGGGAGTCAGGGGGAGGAGCACTGAAGCTTTCTTT
CDR3aa: CASKAGVRGRSTEAFF

v_gene: TRBV28
abundance: .
len: 14
d_gene: .
j_gene: TRBJ2-3
CDR3nt: TGTGCCAGCATGTTACGGGGTGGCACAGATACGCAGTATTTT
CDR3aa: CASMLRGGTDTQYF

v_gene: TRBV7-7
abundance: .
len: 14
d_gene: TRBD1
j_gene: TRBJ2-1
CDR3nt: TGTGCTAGCAGCTTAGGGACAGGGCTGGATGAGCAGTTCTTC
CDR3aa: CASSLGTGLDEQFF

v_gene: TRBV6-1
abundance: .
len: 13
d_gene: TRBD1
j_gene: TRBJ1-6
CDR3nt: TGTGCCAGCAGTGAGGGACAGGGTTCACCCCTCCACTTT
CDR3aa: CASSEGQGSPLHF

v_gene: TRBV7-9
abundance: few
len: 14
d_gene: .
j_gene: TRBJ1-1
CDR3nt: TGTGCCAGCAGCTTAGTCTCTCCGGGGGGCAGGGCTTTCTTT
CDR3aa: CASSLVSPGGRAFF

v_gene: TRBV5-1
abundance: .
len: 15
d_gene: TRBD1
j_gene: TRBJ1-3
CDR3nt: TGCGCCAGCAGCTTGGCTGGGACAGATGGAAACACCATATATTTT
CDR3aa: CASSLAGTDGNTIYF

v_gene: TRBV19
abundance: .
len: 15
d_gene: .
j_gene: TRBJ2-3
CDR3nt: TGTGCCAGTAGTATAATCGGGGGGCCGTCGGATACGCAGTATTTT
CDR3aa: CASSIIGGPSDTQYF

v_gene: TRBV24-1
abundance: .
len: 17
d_gene: .
j_gene: TRBJ2-6
CDR3nt: TGTGCCACCACTGCGTCTAAAGGAGACTCTGGGGCCAACGTCCTGACTTTC
CDR3aa: CATTASKGDSGANVLTF

v_gene: TRBV19
abundance: .
len: 13
d_gene: .
j_gene: TRBJ1-2
CDR3nt: TGTGCCAGTAGTATAGAGGACAGCCATGGCTACACCTTC
CDR3aa: CASSIEDSHGYTF

v_gene: TRBV19
abundance: .
len: 16
d_gene: TRBD2
j_gene: TRBJ2-1
CDR3nt: TGTGCCAGCAGAAACGGGGGCGGGGGGGCCGGGAATGAGCAGTTCTTC
CDR3aa: CASRNGGGGAGNEQFF

v_gene: TRBV5-6
abundance: few
len: 15
d_gene: .
j_gene: TRBJ1-2
CDR3nt: TGTGCCAGCAGCTTCGATCAACAGGGCAGGAGTGGCTACACCTTC
CDR3aa: CASSFDQQGRSGYTF

v_gene: TRBV7-9
abundance: .
len: 14
d_gene: TRBD1
j_gene: TRBJ2-2
CDR3nt: TGTGCCAGCAGCACGGGACAGGACACCGGGGAGCTGTTTTTT
CDR3aa: CASSTGQDTGELFF

v_gene: TRBV3-1/TRBV3-2
abundance: .
len: 12
d_gene: .
j_gene: TRBJ1-5
CDR3nt: TGTGCCAGCAGCAACCAGGGTCAGCCCCAGCATTTT
CDR3aa: CASSNQGQPQHF

v_gene: TRBV6-1
abundance: .
len: 15
d_gene: .
j_gene: TRBJ1-1
CDR3nt: TGTGCCAGCAGCTTAGCGGGGGGCGGGGTCACTGAAGCTTTCTTT
CDR3aa: CASSLAGGGVTEAFF

v_gene: TRBV6-5
abundance: .
len: 14
d_gene: .
j_gene: TRBJ1-1
CDR3nt: TGTGCCAGCATCAGGGAAACCCTGAACACTGAAGCTTTCTTT
CDR3aa: CASIRETLNTEAFF

v_gene: TRBV27
abundance: .
len: 12
d_gene: TRBD1
j_gene: TRBJ1-5
CDR3nt: TGTGCCAGCAGTACGGGAAACAGGGGCCAGCATTTT
CDR3aa: CASSTGNRGQHF

v_gene: TRBV3-1/TRBV3-2
abundance: .
len: 15
d_gene: .
j_gene: TRBJ1-2
CDR3nt: TGTGCCAGCAGCCAAGTGAATGGGCCCGGGGGAGGCTACACCTTC
CDR3aa: CASSQVNGPGGGYTF

v_gene: TRBV5-1
abundance: .
len: 11
d_gene: .
j_gene: TRBJ2-3
CDR3nt: TGCGCCAGCAGCCACAGGGATACGCAGTATTTT
CDR3aa: CASSHRDTQYF

v_gene: TRBV29-1
abundance: .
len: 14
d_gene: .
j_gene: TRBJ2-3
CDR3nt: TGCAGCTCACCCTCCGTACAGGGAACAGATACGCAGTATTTT
CDR3aa: CSSPSVQGTDTQYF

v_gene: TRBV5-1
abundance: .
len: 13
d_gene: TRBD1
j_gene: TRBJ1-6
CDR3nt: TGCGCCAGCAGTCAAAACAGGGGTTCACCCCTCCACTTT
CDR3aa: CASSQNRGSPLHF

v_gene: TRBV19
abundance: .
len: 17
d_gene: TRBD2
j_gene: TRBJ2-2
CDR3nt: TGTGCCAGTAGTATATATATGTCTAGCGGGGGGGGCGAGGAGCTGTTTTTT
CDR3aa: CASSIYMSSGGGEELFF

v_gene: TRBV19
abundance: few
len: 15
d_gene: TRBD1
j_gene: TRBJ1-5
CDR3nt: TGTGCCAGTAGTATGGGACAGGGACGAGGTCAGCCCCAGCATTTT
CDR3aa: CASSMGQGRGQPQHF

v_gene: TRBV18
abundance: .
len: 13
d_gene: .
j_gene: TRBJ1-2
CDR3nt: TGTGCCAGCTCACCTGGGACTGACTATGGCTACACCTTC
CDR3aa: CASSPGTDYGYTF

v_gene: TRBV11-2
abundance: .
len: 16
d_gene: TRBD1
j_gene: TRBJ1-4
CDR3nt: TGTGCCAGCAGCCTAAGGACAGGACAACCTAATGAAAAACTGTTTTTT
CDR3aa: CASSLRTGQPNEKLFF

v_gene: TRBV30
abundance: .
len: 15
d_gene: TRBD1
j_gene: TRBJ1-5
CDR3nt: TGTGCCTGGAGTCCGGGGACAGCGATCAATCAGCCCCAGCATTTT
CDR3aa: CAWSPGTAINQPQHF

v_gene: TRBV6-5
abundance: .
len: 15
d_gene: TRBD1
j_gene: TRBJ2-1
CDR3nt: TGTGCCAGCAGGCCCAGGGGGTTAGGCTACAATGAGCAGTTCTTC
CDR3aa: CASRPRGLGYNEQFF

v_gene: TRBV2
abundance: .
len: 13
d_gene: TRBD2
j_gene: TRBJ2-5
CDR3nt: TGTGCCAGCAGTGCGGACGGGGGGACTCTATGGTACTTC
CDR3aa: CASSADGGTLWYF

v_gene: TRBV25-1
abundance: .
len: 18
d_gene: .
j_gene: TRBJ2-5
CDR3nt: TGTGCCAGCAGTGAATCTGAGGGTCCGGGGTTTTCTTGGGCAGCCCAGTACTTC
CDR3aa: CASSESEGPGFSWAAQYF

v_gene: TRBV10-3
abundance: .
len: 15
d_gene: .
j_gene: TRBJ2-7
CDR3nt: TGTGCCATCACGAAACAGGGAGCTCGGACGGGCGAGCAGTACTTC
CDR3aa: CAITKQGARTGEQYF

v_gene: TRBV11-2
abundance: once
len: 15
d_gene: TRBD1
j_gene: TRBJ1-5
CDR3nt: TGTGCCAGCAGCAAAGGACAGGGCGGCAATCAGCCCCAGCATTTT
CDR3aa: CASSKGQGGNQPQHF

v_gene: TRBV5-4
abundance: few
len: 16
d_gene: TRBD1
j_gene: TRBJ2-3
CDR3nt: TGTGCCAGCAGCCGGAGACAGGGGGCTAGCACAGATACGCAGTATTTT
CDR3aa: CASSRRQGASTDTQYF

v_gene: TRBV24-1
abundance: .
len: 15
d_gene: TRBD2
j_gene: TRBJ2-5
CDR3nt: TGTGCCACCAGTACTAGCGGGGAGTCGAAAGAGACCCAGTACTTC
CDR3aa: CATSTSGESKETQYF

v_gene: TRBV7-9
abundance: .
len: 15
d_gene: .
j_gene: TRBJ1-3
CDR3nt: TGTGCCAGCAGCCGTAAGGGGTTCTCTGGAAACACCATATATTTT
CDR3aa: CASSRKGFSGNTIYF

v_gene: TRBV24-1
abundance: .
len: 17
d_gene: TRBD1
j_gene: TRBJ2-7
CDR3nt: TGTGCCACCAGTCCAAAGGGGGCAGGGCCCGGAAAACACGAGCAGTACTTC
CDR3aa: CATSPKGAGPGKHEQYF

v_gene: TRBV18
abundance: .
len: 15
d_gene: .
j_gene: TRBJ2-5
CDR3nt: TGTGCCAGCTCACCCAAACCCTACAGGGAGGAGACCCAGTACTTC
CDR3aa: CASSPKPYREETQYF

v_gene: TRBV4-1
abundance: few
len: 15
d_gene: .
j_gene: TRBJ2-2
CDR3nt: TGCGCCAGCAGCCAGTCGGGACATAACACCGGGGAGCTGTTTTTT
CDR3aa: CASSQSGHNTGELFF

v_gene: TRBV4-2
abundance: .
len: 14
d_gene: .
j_gene: TRBJ2-3
CDR3nt: TGTGCCAGCAGCCAAGAAGGGGGGGCGGATACGCAGTATTTT
CDR3aa: CASSQEGGADTQYF

v_gene: TRBV27
abundance: .
len: 14
d_gene: TRBD1
j_gene: TRBJ1-2
CDR3nt: TGTGCCAGCAGTTCCCAGGGGGGAAGCTATGGCTACACCTTC
CDR3aa: CASSSQGGSYGYTF

v_gene: TRBV7-6
abundance: .
len: 16
d_gene: .
j_gene: TRBJ2-6
CDR3nt: TGTGCCAGCAAGACGGGGGGCTTGTCTGGGGCCAACGTCCTGACTTTC
CDR3aa: CASKTGGLSGANVLTF

v_gene: TRBV19
abundance: .
len: 13
d_gene: TRBD1
j_gene: TRBJ2-7
CDR3nt: TGTGCCAGTAGTACTCGACAGGGTTACGAGCAGTACTTC
CDR3aa: CASSTRQGYEQYF

v_gene: TRBV7-6
abundance: once
len: 19
d_gene: .
j_gene: TRBJ2-1
CDR3nt: TGTGCCAGCAGTATCCTAATTGGAGGCTTTTCGAGCTCCTACAATGAGCAGTTCTTC
CDR3aa: CASSILIGGFSSSYNEQFF

v_gene: TRBV9
abundance: .
len: 14
d_gene: TRBD1
j_gene: TRBJ1-2
CDR3nt: TGTGCCAGCAGCGTCCAGGACAGGGCGACCCGCTACACCTTC
CDR3aa: CASSVQDRATRYTF

v_gene: TRBV7-3
abundance: .
len: 14
d_gene: .
j_gene: TRBJ1-1
CDR3nt: TGTGCCAGCAGCGGGGCAGGATCGAACACTGAAGCTTTCTTT
CDR3aa: CASSGAGSNTEAFF

v_gene: TRBV30
abundance: .
len: 14
d_gene: .
j_gene: TRBJ2-2
CDR3nt: TGTGCCTGGAGTGTACGGGGGACCACCGGGGAGCTGTTTTTT
CDR3aa: CAWSVRGTTGELFF